The 25 T cell receptor beta chains below all came from one sample that was sequenced in a study of blood T cell repertoires in COVID-19. Libraries were prepared by immunoSEQ multiplex PCR; TCRdb keeps only in-frame clonotypes and omits some of them. The sample includes approximately 85,000 clones, roughly 89% of them seen just once. The sample taken for sequencing was peripheral blood. Every receptor here comes from a woman of 80 years or more with active or convalescent COVID-19.

The chain carries TRBV7-8 and TRBJ1-2; TRBD1 matches 10 bases. CDR1 and CDR2 from the germline V gene are SGHVS and FQNEAQ. V was pared by 5 bases and J by 8 bases, with 17 bases of the junction left unmatched. The CDR3 has 17 residues. The CDR3 nucleotides read TGTGCCAGCAGCCTACGTACCCGGGACAGGGGAGAACAGGGCTACACCTTC. Protein sequence: CASSLRTRDRGEQGYTF. Supplemented by reference TRBV7-8 and TRBJ1-2, the full variable domain reads GAGVSQSPRYKVAKRGQDVALRCDPISGHVSLFWYQQALGQGPEFLTYFQNEAQLDKSGLPSDRFFAERPEGSVSTLKIQRTQQEDSAVYLCASSLRTRDRGEQGYTFGSGTRLTVV.

The chain joins TRBV5-1 to TRBJ1-1; TRBD1 aligns across 7 bases. V lost 1 base, J lost 3 bases, and 3 bases stayed unmatched. This CDR3 is 14 amino acids long. Germline V gives CDR1 SGHRS, CDR2 YFSETQ. CDR3 coding DNA: TGCGCCAGCAGCTTGCGGCAGGGGGACACTGAAGCTTTCTTT. The encoded protein is CASSLRQGDTEAFF.

The V gene is TRBV7-9, the J gene TRBJ2-7; 10 positions match TRBD2. Germline V gene data show CDR1 as SEHNR and CDR2 as FQNEAQ (reference sequence). The CDR3 covers 17 residues. V gave up 3 bases and J gave up 7 bases; unmatched junction bases: 15. The CDR3 bases are TGTGCCAGCAGCTTCGAGACTAGCGGGCTAACCTCAAAGGAGCAGTACTTC. This sequence encodes CASSFETSGLTSKEQYF.

This clone was observed a single time. This chain links TRBV4-2 with TRBJ2-1; the match to TRBD2 covers 12 bases. Germline CDR1 LGHNA, CDR2 YNFKEQ. Germline trimming cut 1 base from V and 7 bases from J; bases unmatched to any gene: 5. This CDR3 contains 16 residues. This chain's CDR3 is CASSQVSTSGSNEQFF. DNA for the CDR3: TGTGCCAGCAGCCAAGTATCGACTAGCGGGAGTAATGAGCAGTTCTTC.

This clone was detected only a few times. The DNA for the CDR3 is TGTGCCAGCAGCTTATACGGAGGGGCGGGCACCGGGGAGCTGTTTTTT. Encoded protein: CASSLYGGAGTGELFF. This chain links TRBV7-9 with TRBJ2-2; perhaps TRBD2 as D (6 bases). The CDR3 runs 16 residues. The V and J ends lost 2 bases and 4 bases respectively, with 14 bases between them. Germline V lookup: CDR1 SEHNR, CDR2 FQNEAQ (reference sequence).

The gene calls are TRBV28 and TRBJ1-5; TRBD1 aligns across 12 bases. J was trimmed by 3 bases and V by 9 bases; bases with no gene match: 3. Germline CDR1 and CDR2: MDHEN and SYDVKM. This CDR3 is built from 14 residues. The CDR3 reads CASGTGGVNQPQHF. The DNA of the CDR3 is TGTGCCAGTGGGACAGGGGGCGTCAATCAGCCCCAGCATTTT.

This rearrangement joins TRBV27 to TRBJ2-7; perhaps TRBD1 as D (5 bases). V lost 4 bases to trimming and J lost 4 bases, with 8 bases between them. The CDR3 has 12 residues. Germline-derived CDR1 and CDR2 are MNHEY and SMNVEV (reference sequence). The CDR3 bases are TGTGCCAGCAGTTCCAAGGGGTACGAGCAGTACTTC. It codes for CASSSKGYEQYF.

The chain joins TRBV7-2 to TRBJ2-3; TRBD2 matches 8 bases. Germline V gene sequence: CDR1 SGHTA, CDR2 FQGNSA. The CDR3 is 14 residues long. The junction had 1 base not matched to a gene; V was cut back by 5 bases and J by 0 bases. CDR3 residues: CASSPSGSTDTQYF. DNA of the CDR3: TGTGCCAGCAGCCCTAGCGGGAGCACAGATACGCAGTATTTT.

The rearrangement links TRBV3-1 (or the pseudogene TRBV3-2) to TRBJ2-1, with 7 bases matching TRBD2. CDR3 size: 13 residues. The J segment lost 8 bases and the V segment lost 2 bases, leaving 3 bases of the junction unmatched. Per germline, CDR1 LGHDT and CDR2 YNNKEL (reference sequence). The CDR3 nucleotides are TGTGCCAGCAGCCAACGGGAGGTGGATGAGCAGTTCTTC. The encoded protein is CASSQREVDEQFF.

The chain combines TRBV20-1 with TRBJ2-1, with 11 nucleotides matching TRBD2. This CDR3 region has 16 residues. The trim removed 3 bases at V and 0 bases at J, leaving 4 bases unmatched. The germline CDR1 and CDR2 sequences are DFQATT and SNEGSKA (reference sequence). The CDR3 here is CSASVTSGSSYNEQFF. CDR3 DNA: TGCAGTGCTAGTGTCACTAGCGGGAGCTCCTACAATGAGCAGTTCTTC.

V usage is TRBV4-3 and J usage is TRBJ2-2, with 9 bases identical to TRBD1. CDR1 and CDR2 (germline): LGHNA, YSLEER. After removal of 0 bases from V and 5 bases from J, the junction contained 1 base not matched to a gene. The CDR3 totals 15 residues. CDR3 DNA: TGCGCCAGCAGCCAAGAGACAGGGGGAACCGGGGAGCTGTTTTTT. Protein: CASSQETGGTGELFF.

The V and J genes are TRBV9 and TRBJ2-1, with D possibly being TRBD1 (5 bases). Looked up from germline, CDR1 is SGDLS and CDR2 is YYNGEE. The CDR3 spans 14 residues. Trimming stripped 0 bases from V and 3 bases from J, with 7 bases between. The CDR3 sequence: CASSVGGSYNEQFF. CDR3 coding DNA: TGTGCCAGCAGCGTAGGGGGCAGCTACAATGAGCAGTTCTTC.

The rearrangement uses TRBV28 and TRBJ1-2; 9 bases are shared with TRBD1. The CDR3 is 15 amino acids. The J segment lost 7 bases and the V segment lost 5 bases, leaving 11 bases of the junction unmatched. The germline gives CDR1 MDHEN, CDR2 SYDVKM. The CDR3 is CASSPHQQGAAGYTF. The CDR3 DNA is TGTGCCAGCAGTCCACACCAACAGGGGGCGGCTGGCTACACCTTC.

The rearrangement uses TRBV10-2 and TRBJ1-1; D remains ambiguous. Trimming removed 6 bases from V and 0 bases from J, with 8 bases in between. Germline loops: CDR1 WSHSY, CDR2 SAAADI. The CDR3 length is 13 residues. The chain's CDR3 is CASSGSMNTEAFF. Written as DNA, the CDR3 is TGCGCCAGCAGCGGTTCCATGAACACTGAAGCTTTCTTT.

The chain links TRBV18 to TRBJ1-2; 7 bases are shared with TRBD1. This CDR3 comprises 13 residues. Germline loops: CDR1 KGHSH, CDR2 LQKENI. V lost 3 bases and J lost 9; bases outside the gene matches: 7. The CDR3 here is CASSPDRERSYTF. DNA of the CDR3: TGTGCCAGCTCACCCGACAGGGAGCGAAGCTACACCTTC.

The genes are TRBV12-3 or TRBV12-4 and TRBJ2-7, with 7 bases aligning to TRBD1. The CDR3 has 13 residues. Trimming cost V 7 bases and J 2 bases; bases outside gene matches: 5. The CDR3 sequence: CASKGTVTYEQYF. The CDR3 DNA follows: TGTGCCAGCAAAGGGACAGTAACCTACGAGCAGTACTTC.

The V call is TRBV19, the J call TRBJ1-4; no definite D call. CDR3 length: 15 residues. Trimming removed 2 bases from V and 8 bases from J, with 15 bases in between. Germline CDR1 LNHDA, CDR2 SQIVND (reference sequence). CDR3 sequence (DNA): TGTGCCAGTAGTATACCCGACCGAGGAAGCGAAAAACTGTTTTTT. Its translation is CASSIPDRGSEKLFF.

This rearrangement joins TRBV4-3 to TRBJ2-2; tentative D call: TRBD1 (5 bases). CDR1 and CDR2 from the germline V gene are LGHNA and YSLEER. V dropped 4 bases and J dropped 6 bases, with 15 bases sitting between them. The CDR3 length is 15 residues. Here the CDR3 reads CASSPQVMLSGELFF. CDR3 sequence (DNA): TGCGCCAGCAGCCCACAGGTTATGCTTTCCGGGGAGCTGTTTTTT.

This rearrangement joins TRBV4-1 to TRBJ2-3; possible D gene TRBD2, 5 bases. Germline CDR1 MGHRA, CDR2 YSYEKL. V was shortened by 1 base and J by 0 bases, with 11 bases between the two germline ends. The CDR3 sequence is 16 residues long. The CDR3: CASSQGERTSTDTQYF. As DNA, the CDR3 is TGCGCCAGCAGCCAAGGCGAGCGGACTAGCACAGATACGCAGTATTTT.

The chain employs TRBV28 and TRBJ1-1; 8 nucleotides line up with TRBD1. V lost 4 bases to trimming and J lost 1 base; unmatched junction nucleotides: 5. The CDR3 extends over 15 amino acids. CDR1 is MDHEN, CDR2 SYDVKM, per germline. In nucleotides, the CDR3 is TGTGCCAGCAGTTCCACCGGGACAGGGAACACTGAAGCTTTCTTT. Translating it yields CASSSTGTGNTEAFF.

The genes are TRBV5-1 and TRBJ1-5, with TRBD1 as a possible D gene (6 bases). Germline CDR1 is SGHRS and CDR2 is YFSETQ. There are 15 residues in the CDR3. Trimming pared 4 bases from V and 4 bases from J, leaving 15 bases between. CDR3 nucleotide sequence: TGCGCCAGCAGCCCCGGGGGGGCGGGGAATCAGCCCCAGCATTTT. Translated, it gives CASSPGGAGNQPQHF.

The chain employs TRBV27 and TRBJ2-5; D not resolved. Germline V CDR1 and CDR2: MNHEY, SMNVEV (reference sequence). V was shortened by 0 bases and J by 6 bases, with 11 bases between the two germline ends. The CDR3 has 14 residues. CDR3 sequence (DNA): TGTGCCAGCAGTTTATCCACAGTGTGGAAGACCCAGTACTTC. It yields the protein CASSLSTVWKTQYF.

The V and J genes are TRBV9 and TRBJ2-3; D gene unclear. CDR3 size: 14 residues. Looked up from germline, CDR1 is SGDLS and CDR2 is YYNGEE. The V end lost 0 bases, the J end lost 4 bases, and 9 bases lay between the germline ends. The CDR3 sequence is CASSVEIGADTQYF. The CDR3 DNA follows: TGTGCCAGCAGCGTAGAAATCGGAGCAGATACGCAGTATTTT.

This chain uses TRBV5-1 with TRBJ2-7; TRBD1 agrees at 7 bases. V lost 4 bases to trimming and J lost 2 bases; unmatched junction nucleotides: 15. The CDR3 extends over 17 amino acids. Germline assignment: CDR1 SGHRS and CDR2 YFSETQ. CDR3 region: CASSQRARDSLTYEQYF. The CDR3 DNA reads as TGCGCCAGCAGCCAAAGGGCCCGGGACAGCCTAACCTACGAGCAGTACTTC.

This clone occurred a few times. This chain connects TRBV3-1 (or the pseudogene TRBV3-2) to TRBJ2-1, with 12 bases that match TRBD2. There are 16 residues in the CDR3. V was clipped by 1 base and J by 7 bases; unmatched bases: 5. Germline CDR1 and CDR2: LGHDT and YNNKEL (reference sequence). CDR3 nucleotides: TGTGCCAGCAGCCAAGTTCTAGCGGGAGGGGGGAATGAGCAGTTCTTC. It yields the protein CASSQVLAGGGNEQFF.